The rows below give T cell receptor beta chains drawn from one sample of a study of blood T cell repertoires in COVID-19. The protocol was immunoSEQ multiplex PCR, while the TCRdb copy is restricted to in-frame clones and leaves out a portion. Of around 280,000 clones detected, 75% to 90% appear once; the ten largest clones hold less than 2.5%. Sequenced sample: peripheral blood. The origin of the receptors is a woman aged 25 to 39 who had recovered from COVID-19. CDR3s include the opening cysteine and the closing phenylalanine or tryptophan. Each record gives: J gene, V gene, clone size, D gene, CDR3 protein, CDR3 DNA. The D gene is left open where the match is weak. Expanded clones get a size class; other rows say once, few or many, or leave the size out.

TRBJ2-7,TRBV18,.,.,CASSPEVGSYEQYF,TGTGCCAGCTCACCGGAGGTGGGCTCCTACGAGCAGTACTTC
TRBJ1-1,TRBV5-4,.,TRBD1,CASRPTTGASAEAFF,TGTGCCAGCAGGCCAACTACAGGGGCGAGCGCTGAAGCTTTCTTT
TRBJ2-2,TRBV7-3,.,.,CASSLVVSTGELFF,TGTGCCAGCAGCTTAGTAGTTTCTACCGGGGAGCTGTTTTTT
TRBJ1-1,TRBV5-6,.,.,CASSFLAGITEAFF,TGTGCCAGCAGCTTTTTAGCGGGAATTACTGAAGCTTTCTTT
TRBJ2-5,TRBV4-1,.,.,CASSQELQGRSGTQYF,TGCGCCAGCAGCCAAGAATTACAGGGCCGGTCGGGGACCCAGTACTTC
TRBJ2-7,TRBV10-3,.,TRBD1,CAISPRGQGVYEQYF,TGTGCCATCAGCCCAAGGGGACAGGGGGTATACGAGCAGTACTTC
TRBJ1-1,TRBV5-1,.,TRBD1,CASSQGQVGFNTEAFF,TGCGCCAGCAGCCAAGGACAGGTGGGATTTAACACTGAAGCTTTCTTT
TRBJ2-7,TRBV7-3,.,.,CASSLIPEQYF,TGTGCCAGCAGCTTAATCCCTGAGCAGTACTTC
TRBJ1-1,TRBV19,few,.,CASSGSRSMNTEAFF,TGTGCCAGTAGTGGGAGTCGGAGTATGAACACTGAAGCTTTCTTT
TRBJ1-6,TRBV2,.,TRBD1,CASSEGRTGGGSPLHF,TGTGCCAGCAGTGAGGGCCGGACAGGGGGCGGTTCACCCCTCCACTTT
TRBJ1-2,TRBV25-1,.,.,CASSPPVGADGYTF,TGTGCCAGCAGCCCCCCCGTGGGGGCTGATGGCTACACCTTC
TRBJ2-7,TRBV6-5,.,.,CASSTGYEQYF,TGTGCCAGCAGTACAGGCTACGAGCAGTACTTC
TRBJ2-5,TRBV3-1/TRBV3-2,.,TRBD2,CASSPLTSGGETQYF,TGTGCCAGCAGCCCCTTGACTAGCGGGGGGGAGACCCAGTACTTC
TRBJ2-7,TRBV7-2,.,.,CASSPGPGVVEQYF,TGTGCCAGCAGCCCGGGCCCAGGGGTTGTCGAGCAGTACTTC
TRBJ1-6,TRBV4-1,.,.,CASSLGRYNSPLHF,TGCGCCAGCAGCCTGGGCAGATATAATTCACCCCTCCACTTT
TRBJ1-4,TRBV19,.,.,CASSIGGLNEKLFF,TGTGCCAGTAGTATCGGGGGTCTTAATGAAAAACTGTTTTTT
TRBJ2-5,TRBV3-1/TRBV3-2,.,TRBD2,CASSQTVAGASPGTQYF,TGTGCCAGCAGCCAGACTGTAGCGGGGGCCTCCCCAGGGACCCAGTACTTC
TRBJ2-7,TRBV5-1,once,TRBD2,CASSLPGLATYEQYF,TGCGCCAGCAGCTTACCGGGACTAGCGACTTACGAGCAGTACTTC
TRBJ1-5,TRBV30,.,.,CAWTGRDNQPQHF,TGTGCCTGGACGGGCAGGGACAATCAGCCCCAGCATTTT
TRBJ1-2,TRBV11-2,.,.,CASSLGQAGYTF,TGTGCCAGCAGCTTAGGGCAGGCTGGCTACACCTTC
TRBJ1-2,TRBV4-3,.,.,CASSQDHEGNGYTF,TGCGCCAGCAGCCAAGATCACGAGGGAAATGGCTACACCTTC
TRBJ2-1,TRBV9,.,.,CASSSPSTSLHEQFF,TGTGCCAGCAGCTCTCCGAGTACTAGCCTCCATGAGCAGTTCTTC
TRBJ1-1,TRBV9,.,.,CASSVDEDSGEAFF,TGTGCCAGCAGCGTAGATGAAGACTCGGGTGAAGCTTTCTTT
TRBJ1-4,TRBV2,.,TRBD1,CASSGDRPNEKLFF,TGTGCCAGCAGCGGGGACAGGCCTAATGAAAAACTGTTTTTT
TRBJ1-6,TRBV5-4,few,TRBD1,CASINGQGSSYNSPLHF,TGTGCCAGCATCAATGGACAGGGGAGCTCCTATAATTCACCCCTCCACTTT
TRBJ1-4,TRBV7-9,.,.,CASSFSRQTDEKLFF,TGTGCCAGCAGCTTCTCCCGACAGACGGATGAAAAACTGTTTTTT
TRBJ1-1,TRBV18,.,.,CASSQPGSTEAFF,TGTGCCAGCTCACAACCTGGCAGCACTGAAGCTTTCTTT
TRBJ1-5,TRBV27,.,TRBD1,CASSLYGTENQPQHF,TGTGCCAGCAGTTTATATGGGACAGAGAATCAGCCCCAGCATTTT
TRBJ2-5,TRBV27,.,TRBD2,CASSTRLAGAQETQYF,TGTGCCAGCAGTACGCGACTAGCGGGGGCCCAAGAGACCCAGTACTTC
TRBJ2-5,TRBV5-4,.,TRBD1,CASTLDREETQYF,TGTGCCAGCACCCTGGACAGGGAGGAGACCCAGTACTTC
TRBJ2-2,TRBV30,.,.,CAWRWRGATGELFF,TGTGCCTGGAGGTGGCGGGGTGCCACCGGGGAGCTGTTTTTT
TRBJ1-2,TRBV6-5,.,.,CASSLRDTNYGYTF,TGTGCCAGCAGTTTGAGGGATACTAACTATGGCTACACCTTC
TRBJ1-2,TRBV6-1,few,.,CASSEEGGSGYGYTF,TGTGCCAGCAGTGAAGAGGGAGGGTCGGGCTATGGCTACACCTTC
TRBJ1-6,TRBV4-1,.,.,CASSQERVQSPLHF,TGCGCCAGCAGCCAAGAACGGGTTCAGTCACCCCTCCACTTT
TRBJ1-1,TRBV10-3,few,.,CAIRQGGGTEAFF,TGTGCCATCAGACAGGGTGGTGGCACTGAAGCTTTCTTT
TRBJ2-3,TRBV19,few,TRBD2,CASKLAGVTDTQYF,TGTGCCAGCAAACTAGCGGGGGTCACAGATACGCAGTATTTT